This TCR beta chain was documented in a study of identifying expanded T cells in peripheral blood. TCRdb's table, derived via immunoSEQ multiplex PCR, lists solely in-frame clones and lacks some. Of roughly 100,000 clones listed, 88% are singletons. Findings of the study overall: Approximately 2-week clone count variance significantly increased as total template count grew. Differentially abundant clones: 0.95 to 1.5 between replicates, 15 to 17 at roughly 15 days, less than 25 at four.

Germline CDR1 is LNHNV and CDR2 is YYDKDF (reference sequence). Deletions cut 5 bases from V and 7 bases from J, with 15 bases between. CDR3 length: 14 residues. This clone was seen more than once but under ten times. Its antigen is as yet unknown. What was sequenced was blood. The genes are TRBV15 and TRBJ1-5; D possibly corresponds to TRBD1 (5 bases). The receptor's source is a person aged 18 to 75 in good health. In nucleotides, the CDR3 is TGTGCCACCAGCGGAATAGGGGAGACCCAGCCCCAGCATTTT. This translates into CATSGIGETQPQHF.